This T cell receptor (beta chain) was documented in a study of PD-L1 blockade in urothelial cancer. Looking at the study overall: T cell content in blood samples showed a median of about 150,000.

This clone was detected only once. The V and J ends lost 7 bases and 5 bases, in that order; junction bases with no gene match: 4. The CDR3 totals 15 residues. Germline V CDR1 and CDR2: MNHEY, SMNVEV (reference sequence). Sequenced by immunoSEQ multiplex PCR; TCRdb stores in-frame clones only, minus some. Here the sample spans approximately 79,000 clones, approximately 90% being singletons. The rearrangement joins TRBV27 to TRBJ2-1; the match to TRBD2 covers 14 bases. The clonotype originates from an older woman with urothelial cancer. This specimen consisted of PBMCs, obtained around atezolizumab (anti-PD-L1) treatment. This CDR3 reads CASTPGLAGDNEQFF. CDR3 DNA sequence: TGTGCCAGCACGCCGGGACTAGCGGGGGACAATGAGCAGTTCTTC.